Here is one TCR beta chain with its context. The antigen is not known. TCRdb re-analysed the 5' RACE reads in MiXCR, keeping a single row per CDR3 protein. The sample records roughly 58,000 distinct CDR3 sequences, around 21% being singletons. CDR1 is SGHRS, CDR2 YFSETQ, per germline. V lost 1 base to trimming and J lost 0 bases, with 14 bases between them. The CDR3 covers 18 residues. Treg sorting used a CD4+CD25+CD127-/low gate. Whole-study results and caveats: Tumor memory CD4+ T cell TCR gene usage was found to cluster with blood and lymph node memory CD4+ cells and with lymph node naive CD4+ cells. Tumor Tregs overlapped most with tumor, then blood, naive CD4+ cells.

This TCR came from a female donor with breast cancer. This rearrangement joins TRBV5-1 to TRBJ2-6, with D hard to call. The sequencing input was tumor-infiltrating Tregs sorted from the breast tumor. CDR3 in DNA: TGCGCCAGCAGCTTGACCCCGACGGCGACCTCTGGGGCCAACGTCCTGACTTTC. Amino acid sequence: CASSLTPTATSGANVLTF.